This passage covers 29 T cell receptor beta chains from one sample sequenced in a study of identical twins. TCRdb independently ran MiXCR on the 5' RACE reads; one entry per CDR3 protein. This sample has hundreds of thousands of distinct CDR3 sequences, with nearly 9.5% found just once. This sample was also put to use in a study of yellow fever vaccine responses in identical twins.

The sample consisted of CD8+ T cells sorted from blood. These TCRs come from a woman aged 18-30 years in good health.

The rearrangement uses TRBV20-1 and TRBJ2-1, with D possibly TRBD1 on 6 matching bases. The CDR3 extends over 13 amino acids. Between the trimmed V and J ends, which lost 4 bases and 1 base, there was a span of 8 bases. CDR1 DFQATT and CDR2 SNEGSKA come from the germline V gene (reference sequence). As DNA, the CDR3 is TGCAGTGCTAATAGGGGGTCCTACAATGAGCAGTTCTTC. Translation gives CSANRGSYNEQFF.

This clonotype was detected only a few times. J is TRBJ2-7 and V is TRBV2; D is possibly TRBD1 or TRBD2 (6 bases each). V dropped 7 bases and J dropped 2 bases, with 18 bases sitting between them. Per germline, CDR1 SNHLY and CDR2 FYNNEI. The CDR3 runs to 15 residues. The CDR3 region is CASIPPGAVTYEQYF. In nucleotides, the CDR3 is TGTGCCAGCATCCCCCCGGGGGCGGTTACCTACGAGCAGTACTTC.

This clonotype was observed a handful of times. The V call is TRBV29-1, the J call TRBJ2-3, with 8 nucleotides matching TRBD2. CDR1 and CDR2 from the germline V gene are SQVTM and ANQGSEA. The CDR3 is made up of 13 amino acids. V was clipped by 3 bases and J by 3 bases; unmatched bases: 2. CDR3 residues: CSVEPSGTDTQYF. The CDR3 nucleotides read TGCAGCGTTGAGCCTAGCGGGACAGATACGCAGTATTTT.

The sample holds a few counts of this clonotype. The genes are TRBV20-1 and TRBJ2-1; 11 nucleotides line up with TRBD2. CDR3 length: 14 residues. V shed 7 bases, J shed 6 bases, and the junction held 8 bases outside the gene matches. Germline CDR1 and CDR2: DFQATT and SNEGSKA (reference sequence). CDR3 residues: CSGDLAGGSNEQFF. The DNA of the CDR3 is TGCAGTGGGGACCTAGCGGGAGGTTCCAATGAGCAGTTCTTC.

This clonotype was seen a handful of times. This chain connects TRBV2 to TRBJ2-1, with 11 bases fitting TRBD2. The CDR3 consists of 17 residues. J gave up 6 bases and V 7 bases, and 14 bases lay outside the gene matches. Germline-derived CDR1 and CDR2 are SNHLY and FYNNEI. Here the CDR3 DNA reads TGTGCCAGCAATCTCGAGCTGGGGACTAGCGGCGCCAATGAGCAGTTCTTC. Translating gives CASNLELGTSGANEQFF. Based on the CDR3 plus reference TRBV2 and TRBJ2-1, the full variable domain is EPEVTQTPSHQVTQMGQEVILRCVPISNHLYFYWYRQILGQKVEFLVSFYNNEISEKSEIFDDQFSVERPDGSNFTLKIRSTKLEDSAMYFCASNLELGTSGANEQFFGPGTRLTVL.

The chain has TRBV11-1 and TRBJ2-5; 7 nucleotides agree with TRBD2. CDR3 length equals 19 residues. V was clipped by 1 base and J by 5 bases; unmatched bases: 19. The germline V gene has CDR1 SGHAT and CDR2 FQDESV (reference sequence). CDR3 sequence reads: CASSLVNGETSPEEETQYF. As DNA, the CDR3 is TGTGCCAGCAGCTTAGTGAACGGAGAGACTAGCCCGGAGGAGGAGACCCAGTACTTC.

This clonotype was seen at least ten times. This rearrangement joins TRBV4-2 to TRBJ2-7, with D tentatively TRBD1 (5 bases). Trimming stripped 3 bases from V and 3 bases from J, with 12 bases between. The CDR3 contains 14 residues. The germline CDR1 and CDR2 sequences are LGHNA and YNFKEQ. The CDR3 coding sequence is TGTGCCAGCAGCCACAGAGACAGCTTCTACGAGCAGTACTTC. The encoded protein is CASSHRDSFYEQYF.

This clonotype has at least ten counts. The CDR3 here is CAWSSTSGRSDEQFF. The CDR3 DNA reads as TGTGCCTGGAGTTCGACTAGCGGGAGAAGCGATGAGCAGTTCTTC. The chain recombines TRBV30 with TRBJ2-1, with 12 bases identical to TRBD2. CDR1 is GTSNPN, CDR2 SVGIG, per germline (reference sequence). The ends lost 2 bases at V and 8 bases at J; junction bases unmatched: 7. This CDR3 spans 15 amino acids.

This clonotype was seen at least ten times. The CDR3 region has the DNA TGTGCCAGCACCAAGGGAGGGATGAACACTGAAGCTTTCTTT. Amino acid sequence: CASTKGGMNTEAFF. The V gene is TRBV7-8, the J gene TRBJ1-1; D gene unclear. Trimming shortened V by 7 bases and J by 0 bases, and 12 bases separated the two germline ends. This CDR3 has 14 amino acids. The V gene's germline CDR1 is SGHVS and CDR2 FQNEAQ. Full variable domain (missing parts from reference TRBV7-8 and TRBJ1-1): GAGVSQSPRYKVAKRGQDVALRCDPISGHVSLFWYQQALGQGPEFLTYFQNEAQLDKSGLPSDRFFAERPEGSVSTLKIQRTQQEDSAVYLCASTKGGMNTEAFFGQGTRLTVV.

This clonotype came up many times. The chain has TRBV3-1 and TRBJ2-7, with D perhaps being TRBD1 or TRBD2 (5 bases each). The germline gives CDR1 LGHDT, CDR2 YNNKEL (reference sequence). Trimming shortened V by 0 bases and J by 2 bases, and 8 bases separated the two germline ends. The CDR3 is made up of 14 amino acids. The DNA for the CDR3 is TGTGCCAGCAGCCAAGATTCGGGACCCTACGAGCAGTACTTC. It codes for CASSQDSGPYEQYF.

Ten or more counts support this clonotype. The rearrangement joins TRBV9 to TRBJ1-1, with 9 positions matching TRBD1. Unmatched junction bases numbered 3, after V lost 3 bases and J lost 3 bases. The CDR3 is 14 residues long. Germline CDR1 and CDR2: SGDLS and YYNGEE. The DNA of the CDR3 is TGTGCCAGCAGCGCCCGGGACAGGGACACTGAAGCTTTCTTT. It specifies CASSARDRDTEAFF.

The chain uses TRBV11-2 and TRBJ2-2; 8 bases are shared with TRBD1. Germline CDR1 is SGHAT and CDR2 is FQNNGV. Unmatched junction bases numbered 8, after V lost 0 bases and J lost 2 bases. The CDR3 contains 18 residues. CDR3 loop: CASSLDYWTGNNTGELFF. CDR3 nucleotide sequence: TGTGCCAGCAGCTTAGATTACTGGACAGGGAACAACACCGGGGAGCTGTTTTTT.

The rearrangement links TRBV27 to TRBJ2-2; D may be TRBD1 or TRBD2 (5 bases each). CDR3 length: 16 amino acids. Trimming removed 8 bases from V and 1 base from J, with 17 bases in between. CDR1 and CDR2 (germline): MNHEY, SMNVEV (reference sequence). CDR3 coding DNA: TGTGCCAGCTCGGGGTTTGGGACCCTGAACACCGGGGAGCTGTTTTTT. Residues: CASSGFGTLNTGELFF.

This clonotype was picked up many times. J is TRBJ2-7 and V is TRBV28, with a possible D match to TRBD1 (6 bases). The CDR3 extends over 13 amino acids. With 6 bases removed from V and 3 bases from J, the gap between germline ends came to 12 bases. CDR1 MDHEN and CDR2 SYDVKM come from the germline V gene. The DNA of the CDR3 is TGTGCCAGCAGCGAGGGGGTCGGCTACGAGCAGTACTTC. Translating it yields CASSEGVGYEQYF.

In this sample, this clonotype turned up many times. The chain uses TRBV15 and TRBJ1-5, with 7 nucleotides matching TRBD1. The CDR3 is 14 amino acids. Germline V CDR1 and CDR2: LNHNV, YYDKDF (reference sequence). V shed 4 bases and J 5 bases; nucleotides not matched to a gene: 5. CDR3: CATSTQTGHQPQHF. The CDR3 nucleotides are TGTGCCACCAGCACACAGACAGGGCATCAGCCCCAGCATTTT.

There are many counts of this clonotype. V and J are TRBV7-9 and TRBJ2-3; D may be TRBD1 or TRBD2 (5 bases each). Trimming stripped 4 bases from V and 6 bases from J, with 23 bases between. The V gene's germline CDR1 is SEHNR and CDR2 FQNEAQ (reference sequence). The CDR3 consists of 17 residues. The CDR3 DNA reads TGTGCCAGCAGCTCAGAATGGGACGGTGGGATTTCGGATACGCAGTATTTT. This codes for CASSSEWDGGISDTQYF.

This sequence joins TRBV29-1 and TRBJ2-5; weak D call: TRBD2 (7 bases). V lost 7 bases and J lost 3, with 18 bases in between. Germline V gene sequence: CDR1 SQVTM, CDR2 ANQGSEA. The length of the CDR3 is 14 residues. CDR3 residues: CSGMGGAGEETQYF. CDR3 sequence (DNA): TGCAGCGGGATGGGGGGGGCAGGGGAAGAGACCCAGTACTTC.

There are many counts of this clonotype. The chain combines TRBV21-1 with TRBJ2-1; the table's D call of TRBD1 was not tested on the DNA. TRBV21-1 is a known pseudogene. The CDR3 runs 15 residues. The CDR3 bases are TGTGCCAGCAACCCAACCGGGACAGGGGCCGATGAGCAGTTCTTC. Translated: CASNPTGTGADEQFF.

The J gene is TRBJ2-7, the V gene TRBV7-8; D possibly uses TRBD1 or TRBD2 (5 bases each). Germline loops: CDR1 SGHVS, CDR2 FQNEAQ. The V end was cut by 4 bases, the J end by 5 bases, with 15 bases between. The CDR3 extends over 14 amino acids. This CDR3 reads CASSSTGARDEQYF. Written as DNA, the CDR3 is TGTGCCAGCAGCTCCACCGGGGCCCGGGACGAGCAGTACTTC.

The CDR3 loop reads CASSHGQNSYEQYF. The CDR3 coding sequence is TGTGCCAGCAGCCATGGACAGAACTCCTACGAGCAGTACTTC. The chain recombines TRBV16 with TRBJ2-7; a possible D gene is TRBD1 (6 bases). V lost 3 bases and J 0 bases, leaving 9 bases between the germline ends. The CDR3 length is 14 residues. From germline, CDR1 is KGHSY and CDR2 FQNENV.

This clonotype was seen only a few times. CDR3 nucleotide sequence: TGTGCCAGCAGTTTCAGCATTAGGGCAAGGGACAAATACAATGAGCAGTTCTTC. Translation: CASSFSIRARDKYNEQFF. The rearrangement joins TRBV28 to TRBJ2-1; tentative D call: TRBD1 (6 bases). Between the trimmed V and J ends, which lost 3 bases and 4 bases, there was a span of 22 bases. The CDR3 is 18 residues long. The germline CDR1 and CDR2 sequences are MDHEN and SYDVKM. Complete variable domain (other parts from reference TRBV28 and TRBJ2-1): DVKVTQSSRYLVKRTGEKVFLECVQDMDHENMFWYRQDPGLGLRLIYFSYDVKMKEKGDIPEGYSVSREKKERFSLILESASTNQTSMYLCASSFSIRARDKYNEQFFGPGTRLTVL.

This clonotype was seen a handful of times. The chain links TRBV5-1 to TRBJ2-7, with D possibly matching TRBD2 (6 bases). The V and J ends lost 5 bases and 3 bases respectively, with 12 bases between them. This CDR3 comprises 13 residues. Germline CDR1 is SGHRS and CDR2 is YFSETQ. This chain's CDR3 is CASRGGPDYEQYF. CDR3 DNA: TGCGCCAGCAGGGGGGGTCCCGACTACGAGCAGTACTTC.

The V gene is TRBV29-1, the J gene TRBJ1-2, with no clear D. The CDR3 extends over 13 amino acids. Germline V CDR1 and CDR2: SQVTM, ANQGSEA. Between the trimmed V and J ends, which lost 4 bases and 0 bases, there was a span of 9 bases. The DNA of the CDR3 is TGCAGCGTTGGGGCCGACCCTAACTATGGCTACACCTTC. It specifies CSVGADPNYGYTF.

This clonotype was detected many times. V usage is TRBV4-1 and J usage is TRBJ2-7; no firm D call. Trimming pared 1 base from V and 0 bases from J, leaving 7 bases between. Germline loops: CDR1 MGHRA, CDR2 YSYEKL. This CDR3 is built from 14 residues. CDR3 in amino acids: CASSQVRSSYEQYF. Here the CDR3 DNA reads TGCGCCAGCAGCCAAGTGCGCAGCTCCTACGAGCAGTACTTC.

This clonotype was observed at least ten times. The chain is built from TRBV9 and TRBJ1-1; 11 bases map to TRBD1. From germline, CDR1 is SGDLS and CDR2 YYNGEE. V was clipped by 0 bases and J by 2 bases; unmatched bases: 3. This CDR3 has 16 residues. CDR3: CASSVGDRGINTEAFF. The CDR3 nucleotides read TGTGCCAGCAGCGTAGGGGACAGGGGGATTAACACTGAAGCTTTCTTT.

In its sample, this clonotype was seen many times. The gene calls are TRBV20-1 and TRBJ2-7; 8 bases fit TRBD1. Germline V gives CDR1 DFQATT, CDR2 SNEGSKA (reference sequence). The CDR3 is made up of 12 amino acids. The trim removed 6 bases at V and 7 bases at J, leaving 8 bases unmatched. The CDR3 reads CSAPGTGLEQYF. The CDR3 coding sequence is TGCAGTGCCCCCGGGACAGGCTTAGAGCAGTACTTC.

A few counts support this clonotype. This rearrangement joins TRBV4-3 to TRBJ1-2; D is perhaps TRBD1 (5 bases). This CDR3 has 15 amino acids. V dropped 0 bases and J dropped 3 bases, with 11 bases sitting between them. Germline-derived CDR1 and CDR2 are LGHNA and YSLEER. The CDR3 loop reads CASSQEGQGDYGYTF. The CDR3 nucleotides are TGCGCCAGCAGCCAAGAAGGCCAGGGCGACTATGGCTACACCTTC.

This clonotype was counted only a few times. V is TRBV29-1 and J is TRBJ2-6; unclear D gene. V was clipped by 6 bases and J by 4 bases, with 19 bases between them. CDR1 is SQVTM and CDR2 is ANQGSEA in the germline V gene. This CDR3 comprises 16 residues. CDR3 residues: CSVISRQITGANVLTF. CDR3 bases: TGCAGCGTGATTTCCAGACAAATAACCGGGGCCAACGTCCTGACTTTC. The full variable domain, rest sourced from reference TRBV29-1 and TRBJ2-6, is SAVISQKPSRDICQRGTSLTIQCQVDSQVTMMFWYRQQPGQSLTLIATANQGSEATYESGFVIDKFPISRPNLTFSTLTVSNMSPEDSSIYLCSVISRQITGANVLTFGAGSRLTVL.

There are a few counts of this clonotype. The gene calls are TRBV24-1 and TRBJ2-3; 10 bases are shared with TRBD2. Germline V gives CDR1 KGHDR, CDR2 SFDVKD. With V trimmed by 1 base and J by 9 bases, 9 bases remained unmatched. The length of the CDR3 is 16 residues. This CDR3 reads CATSDLGFSGGSTQYF. As DNA, the CDR3 is TGTGCCACCAGTGATTTAGGTTTTAGCGGGGGGTCCACGCAGTATTTT.